These T cell receptor beta chains were read from a single sample in a study of T cells after yellow fever vaccination. TCRdb re-derived calls from the 5' RACE reads in MiXCR, one entry per CDR3 protein. Found here are about 360,000 distinct CDR3 sequences, 6% to 8% of them singletons; the top ten hold approximately 15%. This material consisted of PBMCs, taken 5 days after the yellow fever booster vaccination. The receptors here all came from a man aged 30-40 years who received the YFV17D yellow fever vaccine. Both conserved end residues are part of each CDR3. D genes are given only for firm matches. Not every row has a clone size; where given, it reads once, few, many or a size class.

clone size,V gene,J gene,D gene,CDR3 DNA,CDR3 protein
many,TRBV7-9,TRBJ2-1,.,TGTGCCAGCAGCTTGCAGGCGGGATCCTACAATGAGCAGTTCTTC,CASSLQAGSYNEQFF
many,TRBV27,TRBJ2-1,TRBD2,TGTGCCAGCAGTTTTAGAACGCGGGCTAGCGGGAGGATCAATGAGCAGTTCTTC,CASSFRTRASGRINEQFF
few,TRBV7-2,TRBJ2-7,.,TGTGCCAGCAGCTTAGCGCTGGTCGAGCAGTACTTC,CASSLALVEQYF
.,TRBV5-1,TRBJ2-5,TRBD1,TGCGCCAGCAGCTTGGGACAGGGAATAGGGGAGACCCAGTACTTC,CASSLGQGIGETQYF
.,TRBV5-1,TRBJ2-5,TRBD2,TGCGCCAGCAGCTTTGGTAGCGGGCAAGAGACCCAGTACTTC,CASSFGSGQETQYF
.,TRBV5-4,TRBJ2-5,.,TGTGCCAGCAGCTTGGAAGAAGAGGGGGAGACCCAGTACTTC,CASSLEEEGETQYF
many,TRBV7-9,TRBJ2-3,.,TGTGCCAGCAGCTACCGGGCCTCTAGCACAGATACGCAGTATTTT,CASSYRASSTDTQYF
.,TRBV12-3/TRBV12-4,TRBJ2-2,.,TGTGCCAGCAGGAGAGGTTCGGACACCGGGGAGCTGTTTTTT,CASRRGSDTGELFF
.,TRBV20-1,TRBJ2-3,TRBD2,TGCTGTGTTCACCTCCTTAGCGGGAGGGCGGGAGATACGCAGTATTTT,CCVHLLSGRAGDTQYF
many,TRBV12-3/TRBV12-4,TRBJ2-7,TRBD2,TGTGCCAGCAGTTACGCGGGAGCTCTATACGAGCAGTACTTC,CASSYAGALYEQYF